A single sample is the source of the 11 T cell receptor beta chains below, sequenced in a study of technical replicates of blood from a few donors. The repertoire was sequenced with immunoSEQ multiplex PCR; TCRdb's copy has only in-frame clones and lacks some. The sample holds about 60,000 clones, around nine tenths seen once. The sequenced material came from PBMCs. The receptors here all came from a human donor in good health. Some clones in this sample may be carry-over from other donors' samples.

The chain employs TRBV18 and TRBJ1-1; 7 positions match TRBD1. With 8 bases clipped from V and 5 bases from J, the junction kept 8 bases outside the gene matches. CDR3 size: 13 residues. CDR1 is KGHSH and CDR2 is LQKENI in the germline V gene. This chain's CDR3 is CASATTGRTEAFF. As DNA, the CDR3 is TGTGCCAGCGCTACGACAGGGAGGACTGAAGCTTTCTTT. Together with reference TRBV18 and TRBJ1-1, the CDR3 gives the full variable domain: NAGVMQNPRHLVRRRGQEARLRCSPMKGHSHVYWYRQLPEEGLKFMVYLQKENIIDESGMPKERFSAEFPKEGPSILRIQQVVRGDSAAYFCASATTGRTEAFFGQGTRLTVV.

The V gene is TRBV10-3, the J gene TRBJ2-3; 10 positions match TRBD2. Germline assignment: CDR1 ENHRY and CDR2 SYGVKD. The CDR3 spans 14 residues. Trimming at V came to 3 bases and at J to 6 bases, leaving 3 bases not matched to a gene. The chain's CDR3 is CAISETTSGDTQYF. CDR3 in DNA: TGTGCCATCAGTGAAACGACTAGCGGGGATACGCAGTATTTT.

The table lists this clone with a count of one. The V and J genes are TRBV7-2 and TRBJ2-2; weak D call: TRBD2 (5 bases). The CDR3 contains 13 residues. Per the germline V gene, CDR1 is SGHTA and CDR2 is FQGNSA. Trimming cost V 4 bases and J 5 bases, with 8 bases left between them. The CDR3 sequence: CASSCPGTGELFF. Here the CDR3 DNA reads TGTGCCAGCAGCTGTCCGGGGACCGGGGAGCTGTTTTTT.

V gene TRBV9 combines with J gene TRBJ2-5, with D hard to call. There are 15 residues in the CDR3. V was clipped by 3 bases and J by 2 bases, with 14 bases between them. From germline, CDR1 is SGDLS and CDR2 YYNGEE. The CDR3: CASSATPQRQETQYF. CDR3 bases: TGTGCCAGCAGCGCCACCCCACAGAGACAAGAGACCCAGTACTTC.

This chain joins TRBV4-1 and TRBJ1-1; 7 bases are shared with TRBD1. Trimming cost V 2 bases and J 4 bases; bases outside gene matches: 10. Germline V gene data show CDR1 as MGHRA and CDR2 as YSYEKL. CDR3 length equals 16 residues. The chain's CDR3 is CASSQSNSRGSTEAFF. The CDR3 DNA is TGCGCCAGCAGCCAATCCAATAGCAGGGGGAGCACTGAAGCTTTCTTT.

The chain employs TRBV4-3 and TRBJ2-7; 8 bases fit TRBD2. Unmatched junction bases numbered 5, after V lost 1 base and J lost 0 bases. Germline V gives CDR1 LGHNA, CDR2 YSLEER. The CDR3 totals 16 residues. DNA of the CDR3: TGCGCCAGCAGCCAAGTAGGGCGGGGGGTCTCCTACGAGCAGTACTTC. This codes for CASSQVGRGVSYEQYF.

The V and J genes are TRBV7-8 and TRBJ2-2; a weak D match, TRBD2 (5 bases). Trimming left V 1 base short and J 0 bases short, with 9 bases between. The CDR3 length is 16 residues. CDR1 SGHVS and CDR2 FQNEAQ come from the germline V gene. CDR3 coding DNA: TGTGCCAGCAGCTTAGGAAGGAGGTCGAACACCGGGGAGCTGTTTTTT. Its translation: CASSLGRRSNTGELFF.

This chain joins TRBV7-6 and TRBJ2-7, with TRBD2 as a possible D gene (5 bases). Trimming cost V 4 bases and J 6 bases, with 10 bases left between them. This CDR3 comprises 12 residues. CDR1 is SGHVS, CDR2 FNYEAQ, per germline. CDR3 protein: CASSSTRGEQYF. In DNA form, the CDR3 reads TGTGCCAGCAGCTCCACCCGGGGCGAGCAGTACTTC.

This sequence joins TRBV5-6 and TRBJ2-7; D gene uncertain. The CDR3 runs 11 residues. Germline values: CDR1 SGHDT, CDR2 YYEEEE. V dropped 0 bases and J dropped 7 bases, with 5 bases sitting between them. DNA of the CDR3: TGTGCCAGCAGCTTGGCCGGGGAGCAGTACTTC. It is translated as CASSLAGEQYF.

The chain employs TRBV7-2 and TRBJ2-4, with D tentatively TRBD1 (5 bases). V dropped 4 bases and J dropped 9 bases, with 16 bases sitting between them. The CDR3 totals 14 residues. Germline loops: CDR1 SGHTA, CDR2 FQGNSA. This CDR3 is CASSSWTQQGIQYF. For the CDR3, the DNA is TGTGCCAGCAGCTCTTGGACCCAGCAGGGCATTCAGTACTTC.

This clone was found once. V and J are TRBV6-5 and TRBJ2-7; 7 bases map to TRBD1. V trimming: 6 bases; J trimming: 1 base; junction bases outside the gene matches: 9. CDR3 length: 15 amino acids. The germline gives CDR1 MNHEY, CDR2 SVGAGI. Here the CDR3 reads CASRRGGGLSYEQYF. The CDR3 DNA follows: TGTGCCAGCAGGCGAGGGGGCGGGCTTTCCTACGAGCAGTACTTC.